The rows below give T cell receptor beta chains drawn from one sample of a study of preoperative IRX-2 immunotherapy in early breast cancer. Here immunoSEQ multiplex PCR was the method, and the copy in TCRdb shows in-frame clones only, minus some. Of around 30,000 clones in the sample, roughly 80% were seen once. The sample in question was lymph node tissue, obtained before IRX-2 immunotherapy. These receptors originate from a human donor with breast cancer. The CDR3 runs from the conserved cysteine through the conserved F or W. A D gene is named only where the DNA matches it firmly. Clone size is shown for a subset of rows, as once, few, many or a class of expanded clone.

J | D | V | size | CDR3 | DNA
TRBJ1-5 | NA | TRBV29-1 | NA | CSVSGQNSNQPQHF | TGCAGCGTTTCAGGGCAGAATAGCAATCAGCCCCAGCATTTT
TRBJ1-1 | TRBD1 | TRBV5-1 | NA | CASSLQGAMGAEAFF | TGCGCCAGCAGCTTACAGGGGGCGATGGGAGCTGAAGCTTTCTTT
TRBJ1-5 | NA | TRBV6-8 | NA | CASRLGGGSNQPQHF | TGTGCCAGCAGATTAGGGGGTGGTAGCAATCAGCCCCAGCATTTT
TRBJ1-2 | TRBD1 | TRBV5-1 | once | CASSLGGQGIAGYGYTF | TGCGCCAGCAGCCTTGGTGGACAGGGGATAGCCGGATATGGCTACACCTTC
TRBJ1-4 | NA | TRBV6-8 | NA | CASSLPQGRNEKLFF | TGTGCCAGCAGTCTCCCGCAGGGCCGTAATGAAAAACTGTTTTTT
TRBJ1-1 | NA | TRBV6-8 | NA | CASSDPGTGSKAFF | TGTGCCAGCAGTGACCCGGGAACAGGGTCAAAAGCTTTCTTT
TRBJ1-2 | TRBD1 | TRBV23-1 | NA | CASQDRDRGLGYTF | TGCGCCAGCCAAGACCGGGACAGGGGGCTTGGCTACACCTTC
TRBJ2-2 | TRBD1 | TRBV6-8 | NA | CAIGSGTGATGELFF | TGTGCCATTGGGAGCGGGACAGGGGCAACCGGGGAGCTGTTTTTT
TRBJ1-5 | NA | TRBV6-8 | NA | CASTPDWDQPQHF | TGTGCCAGCACCCCGGACTGGGATCAGCCCCAGCATTTT
TRBJ2-1 | TRBD2 | TRBV11-3 | NA | CASSRASGVRVNEQFF | TGTGCCAGCAGCCGGGCTAGCGGGGTCCGAGTCAATGAGCAGTTCTTC
TRBJ2-7 | TRBD2 | TRBV5-1 | once | CASSRGLAGGSYEQYF | TGCGCCAGCAGTCGGGGACTAGCGGGGGGATCCTACGAGCAGTACTTC
TRBJ1-1 | NA | TRBV1 | NA | CASSQDRGQLYEAFF | TGCGCCAGCAGCCAAGACCGGGGACAGTTATATGAAGCTTTCTTT
TRBJ1-3 | NA | TRBV18 | NA | CASSPNSSGNTIYF | TGTGCCAGCTCACCAAATAGCTCTGGAAACACCATATATTTT
TRBJ1-2 | TRBD1 | TRBV11-3 | NA | CASRAKETGGYGYTF | TGTGCCAGCAGGGCAAAGGAGACAGGGGGCTATGGCTACACCTTC
TRBJ1-4 | NA | TRBV6-8 | NA | CASSDSATNEKLFF | TGTGCCAGCAGTGACAGTGCAACTAATGAAAAACTGTTTTTT
TRBJ1-2 | NA | TRBV7-6 | NA | CASSPRGLSPGGYTF | TGTGCCAGCAGCCCCCGTGGACTTTCACCCGGGGGCTACACCTTC
TRBJ1-6 | NA | TRBV28 | NA | CASSSLRDGRETPLHF | TGTGCCAGCAGTTCTCTCCGGGACGGGAGAGAAACACCCCTCCACTTT
TRBJ1-5 | TRBD1 | TRBV5-1 | NA | CASAQGPGQQQPQHF | TGCGCCAGCGCCCAGGGGCCGGGACAGCAACAGCCCCAGCATTTT
TRBJ1-5 | NA | TRBV19 | NA | CASTRNEVGNQPQHF | TGTGCCAGTACCCGGAACGAGGTCGGCAATCAGCCCCAGCATTTT
TRBJ1-1 | NA | TRBV29-1 | NA | CSVPRTAMNTEAFF | TGCAGCGTTCCCCGGACCGCGATGAACACTGAAGCTTTCTTT
TRBJ1-2 | NA | TRBV6-8 | NA | CASSYSFGTDPSNYGYTF | TGTGCCAGCAGTTACTCTTTTGGGACCGACCCATCTAACTATGGCTACACCTTC
TRBJ1-1 | TRBD1 | TRBV5-1 | NA | CASSWDRVATEAFF | TGCGCCAGCAGCTGGGACAGGGTAGCTACTGAAGCTTTCTTT
TRBJ1-5 | TRBD1 | TRBV6-8 | NA | CASKSTGGGDNQPQHF | TGTGCCAGCAAAAGCACAGGGGGCGGGGATAATCAGCCCCAGCATTTT
TRBJ2-3 | TRBD2 | TRBV7-6 | NA | CASSIDSPLFRRGSTDTQYF | TGTGCCAGCAGCATCGACTCTCCCTTATTTCGGCGGGGGAGCACAGATACGCAGTATTTT
TRBJ2-7 | TRBD2 | TRBV11-3 | NA | CASSSLAGTYEQYF | TGTGCCAGCAGCTCGCTAGCGGGCACCTACGAGCAGTACTTC
TRBJ2-3 | NA | TRBV6-8 | NA | CASSYSAQPRDTQYF | TGTGCCAGCAGTTACTCGGCCCAGCCTAGAGATACGCAGTATTTT
TRBJ1-2 | TRBD1 | TRBV18 | NA | CASSPPGQGHYGYTF | TGTGCCAGCTCACCACCGGGACAGGGTCACTATGGCTACACCTTC
TRBJ2-3 | TRBD2 | TRBV11-3 | few | CASSLGLAGGRYTQYF | TGTGCCAGCAGCCTGGGACTAGCGGGGGGACGATATACGCAGTATTTT
TRBJ1-1 | NA | TRBV11-3 | NA | CASSLSDEVPEAFF | TGTGCCAGCAGCTTATCGGACGAGGTACCTGAAGCTTTCTTT
TRBJ1-1 | NA | TRBV6-8 | NA | CASSARGDTEAFF | TGTGCCAGCAGTGCGAGGGGGGACACTGAAGCTTTCTTT
TRBJ1-1 | NA | TRBV5-1 | NA | CASSLQGLGENTEAFF | TGCGCCAGCAGTTTGCAAGGGCTAGGGGAGAACACTGAAGCTTTCTTT
TRBJ1-3 | NA | TRBV18 | NA | CASSPQAGTQAGNTIYF | TGTGCCAGCTCACCACAGGCCGGGACACAAGCTGGAAACACCATATATTTT
TRBJ1-1 | NA | TRBV11-3 | NA | CASSSRPLPNTEAFF | TGTGCCAGCAGCTCTCGTCCCTTACCGAACACTGAAGCTTTCTTT
TRBJ2-7 | TRBD1 | TRBV5-1 | NA | CASSSTGTGSSEQYF | TGCGCCAGCAGCTCCACCGGGACAGGGTCCTCGGAACAGTACTTC
TRBJ1-1 | TRBD1 | TRBV29-1 | NA | CSVDRTGDPNTEAFF | TGCAGCGTTGATCGGACAGGGGACCCAAACACTGAAGCTTTCTTT
TRBJ1-4 | TRBD1 | TRBV11-3 | few | CASNRLDRGNEKLFF | TGTGCCAGCAACCGGTTGGACAGGGGAAATGAAAAACTGTTTTTT
TRBJ1-6 | TRBD1 | TRBV11-3 | few | CASSLTGGKWNSPLHF | TGTGCCAGCAGCTTAACAGGGGGGAAATGGAATTCACCCCTCCACTTT
TRBJ1-4 | TRBD1 | TRBV28 | NA | CASSLSGQGGEKLFF | TGTGCCAGCAGTTTATCGGGACAGGGAGGGGAAAAACTGTTTTTT
TRBJ1-5 | NA | TRBV19 | NA | CASSILVSNQPQHF | TGTGCCAGTAGTATTTTGGTTAGCAATCAGCCCCAGCATTTT
TRBJ2-2 | TRBD1 | TRBV6-8 | NA | CASSYARDSWGGELFF | TGTGCCAGCAGTTACGCCCGGGACAGCTGGGGCGGGGAGCTGTTTTTT
TRBJ2-6 | NA | TRBV6-8 | NA | CASSKGDSGANVLTF | TGTGCCAGCAGCAAGGGGGACTCTGGGGCCAACGTCCTGACTTTC
TRBJ1-3 | TRBD1 | TRBV11-3 | NA | CASSLGQGYGNTIYF | TGTGCCAGCAGCCTGGGACAGGGGTATGGAAACACCATATATTTT
TRBJ2-1 | TRBD1 | TRBV10-2 | once | CASLGTAYNEQFF | TGCGCCAGTCTCGGGACAGCCTACAATGAGCAGTTCTTC
TRBJ2-2 | NA | TRBV19 | once | CASSRLPNTGELFF | TGTGCCAGTAGTAGACTTCCGAACACCGGGGAGCTGTTTTTT
TRBJ1-4 | NA | TRBV28 | NA | CASSAQVAGLRSEKLFF | TGTGCCAGCAGTGCGCAGGTGGCAGGGCTAAGATCGGAAAAACTGTTTTTT
TRBJ1-1 | NA | TRBV6-8 | NA | CAIRAEQGSTEAFF | TGTGCCATCAGGGCTGAACAGGGTAGCACTGAAGCTTTCTTT
TRBJ1-1 | TRBD1 | TRBV6-8 | NA | CASSYPPSYRGRGVDTEAFF | TGTGCCAGCAGTTACCCACCCTCCTACAGGGGGCGCGGTGTAGACACTGAAGCTTTCTTT
TRBJ1-1 | NA | TRBV12-5 | NA | CASGLVRRGGTEAFF | TGTGCTAGTGGTTTGGTAAGGAGGGGGGGCACTGAAGCTTTCTTT
TRBJ1-3 | NA | TRBV19 | few | CASQPPGAVSGNTIYF | TGTGCCAGCCAGCCCCCGGGGGCCGTCTCTGGAAACACCATATATTTT
TRBJ1-1 | TRBD1 | TRBV11-3 | NA | CASSAGQLMNTEAFF | TGTGCCAGCAGCGCGGGACAGCTCATGAACACTGAAGCTTTCTTT
TRBJ1-4 | NA | TRBV12-2 | NA | CASRADRGLYEKLFF | TGTGCAAGTCGCGCCGACAGGGGACTTTATGAAAAACTGTTTTTT
TRBJ1-2 | NA | TRBV6-8 | few | CASRSSKPGGYTF | TGTGCCAGCAGAAGCAGCAAGCCGGGTGGCTACACCTTC
TRBJ2-3 | TRBD2 | TRBV11-3 | NA | CASSLVRLAGGTDTQYF | TGTGCCAGCAGCTTAGTACGCCTAGCGGGGGGCACAGATACGCAGTATTTT
TRBJ1-4 | TRBD1 | TRBV28 | NA | CASSLSTNRGEKLFF | TGTGCCAGCAGTTTGAGTACCAACAGGGGAGAAAAACTGTTTTTT